Following are 14 T cell receptor beta chains from one sample sequenced in a study of cytomegalovirus exposure and HLA in healthy donors (dated by TCRdb to about 2017). Library construction relied on the immunoSEQ multiplex PCR assay. TCRdb re-hosts the immuneACCESS table, in-frame sequences only. Its copies lack some clones; in the studies checked, an unresolved V gene accounts for under half of them, and the cause for the rest is not known. Within this sample are roughly 250,000 clones, with about 86% of them counted one time only. Approximately 2.5% of the sample is held by the ten biggest clonotypes. The sample was PBMCs. These receptors originate from a young man in good health and CMV-seronegative.

The chain has TRBV9 and TRBJ1-2, with D hard to call. The germline V and J ends were trimmed by 2 bases and 10 bases, with 9 bases remaining between them. Germline CDR1 SGDLS, CDR2 YYNGEE. This CDR3 has 11 amino acids. CDR3 nucleotides: TGTGCCAGCAGCGTTAGACACGTCTACACCTTC. It yields the protein CASSVRHVYTF.

The chain links TRBV5-1 to TRBJ2-2; weak D call: TRBD2 (6 bases). The germline V and J ends were trimmed by 0 bases and 5 bases, with 11 bases remaining between them. CDR1 SGHRS and CDR2 YFSETQ come from the germline V gene. CDR3 length equals 15 residues. The CDR3 DNA reads as TGCGCCAGCAGCTTGGTCTGGGAGGAGACCGGGGAGCTGTTTTTT. This encodes CASSLVWEETGELFF.

This rearrangement joins TRBV5-4 to TRBJ2-7, with 15 nucleotides matching TRBD2. Trimming cost V 4 bases and J 11 bases; bases outside gene matches: 7. Looked up from germline, CDR1 is SGHNT and CDR2 is YYREEE (reference sequence). This CDR3 has 14 residues. CDR3 sequence reads: CASSGTSGGLRKYF. DNA for the CDR3: TGTGCCAGCAGCGGGACTAGCGGGGGGCTGCGGAAGTACTTC.

V is TRBV27 and J is TRBJ1-4, with 8 positions matching TRBD1. Trimming removed 6 bases from V and 8 bases from J; junction bases left unmatched: 11. CDR1 and CDR2 from the germline V gene are MNHEY and SMNVEV (reference sequence). The CDR3 has 15 residues. The CDR3 spells CASSRWTGLQEKLFF. The CDR3 DNA reads TGTGCCAGCAGCCGATGGACAGGGTTGCAGGAAAAACTGTTTTTT.

The chain employs TRBV12-2 and TRBJ2-2; the table's TRBD2 call for D was not verified on the DNA. TRBV12-2 is noted as a pseudogene. The CDR3 extends over 14 amino acids. CDR3 in DNA: TGTGCCCACCCCAGGGACTTCGAGGGCGGGGAGCTGTTTTTT. Amino acid sequence: CAHPRDFEGGELFF.

The chain couples TRBV2 to TRBJ2-5; tentatively, D is TRBD1 (6 bases). The V and J ends lost 1 base and 1 base respectively, with 10 bases between them. The CDR3 extends over 15 amino acids. The V gene's germline CDR1 is SNHLY and CDR2 FYNNEI. In DNA, the CDR3 is TGTGCCAGCAGTGAAGGGACAGTCTTCCAAGAGACCCAGTACTTC. Its protein product is CASSEGTVFQETQYF.

V usage is TRBV28 and J usage is TRBJ2-7; D gene ambiguous. CDR1 MDHEN and CDR2 SYDVKM come from the germline V gene. CDR3 length: 13 amino acids. Trimming removed 5 bases from V and 2 bases from J, with 10 bases in between. CDR3 loop: CASSVASTYEQYF. In DNA form, the CDR3 reads TGTGCCAGCAGTGTAGCCTCTACCTACGAGCAGTACTTC.

This clone was observed once. The rearrangement links TRBV6-1 to TRBJ1-3; D unclear. Looked up from germline, CDR1 is MNHNS and CDR2 is SASEGT. Trimming stripped 0 bases from V and 5 bases from J, with 8 bases between. The CDR3 runs 14 residues. The CDR3 is CASSEAGRRNTIYF. CDR3 sequence (DNA): TGTGCCAGCAGTGAAGCGGGCAGGCGAAACACCATATATTTT.

This chain links TRBV12-5 with TRBJ1-5; a weak D match, TRBD1 (5 bases). V lost 1 base and J lost 3, with 7 bases in between. Germline CDR1 is LGHNT and CDR2 is FRNRAP. This CDR3 contains 14 residues. The CDR3 coding sequence is TGTGCTAGTGGTTTGGCAGGGTTCAATCAGCCCCAGCATTTT. Its translation: CASGLAGFNQPQHF.

This clone was detected once. The chain uses TRBV7-9 and TRBJ1-2; D is unclear. The germline gives CDR1 SEHNR, CDR2 FQNEAQ (reference sequence). There are 15 residues in the CDR3. The V end was cut by 2 bases, the J end by 2 bases, with 12 bases between. The CDR3 protein is CASSLSRRENYGYTF. The CDR3 DNA reads TGTGCCAGCAGCTTATCTCGGAGGGAGAACTATGGCTACACCTTC.

The CDR3 bases are TGTGCCAGCAGAACGATACAACGGGGCAATGAGCAGTTCTTC. It is translated as CASRTIQRGNEQFF. This chain connects TRBV11-2 to TRBJ2-1; tentative D call: TRBD2 (5 bases). Between the trimmed V and J ends, which lost 6 bases and 6 bases, there was a span of 15 bases. Germline values: CDR1 SGHAT, CDR2 FQNNGV. This CDR3 is 14 amino acids long. Looking up the rest from reference TRBV11-2 and TRBJ2-1 gives the full variable domain: EAGVAQSPRYKIIEKRQSVAFWCNPISGHATLYWYQQILGQGPKLLIQFQNNGVVDDSQLPKDRFSAERLKGVDSTLKIQPAKLEDSAVYLCASRTIQRGNEQFFGPGTRLTVL.

This clone was seen a single time. The V gene is TRBV7-8, the J gene TRBJ2-7; D is unclear. Trimming removed 5 bases from V and 3 bases from J, with 17 bases in between. CDR3 length: 15 amino acids. Germline V gives CDR1 SGHVS, CDR2 FQNEAQ. For the CDR3, the DNA is TGTGCCAGCAGCCTAAGATCGCTTGAACGCTACGAGCAGTACTTC. Its protein product is CASSLRSLERYEQYF. The variable domain in full, with the rest retrieved from reference TRBV7-8 and TRBJ2-7, is GAGVSQSPRYKVAKRGQDVALRCDPISGHVSLFWYQQALGQGPEFLTYFQNEAQLDKSGLPSDRFFAERPEGSVSTLKIQRTQQEDSAVYLCASSLRSLERYEQYFGPGTRLTVT.

The chain uses TRBV6-5 and TRBJ1-3; TRBD1 matches 8 bases. CDR1 MNHEY and CDR2 SVGAGI come from the germline V gene. The CDR3 sequence is 15 residues long. Trimming cost V 8 bases and J 4 bases; bases outside gene matches: 10. CDR3 loop: CASGLQGGLGNTIYF. The CDR3 DNA is TGTGCCAGCGGACTACAGGGGGGGCTCGGAAACACCATATATTTT.

The chain uses TRBV6-5 and TRBJ2-1; the match to TRBD2 covers 8 bases. CDR3 length equals 16 residues. Germline V gene sequence: CDR1 MNHEY, CDR2 SVGAGI. After removal of 2 bases from V and 1 base from J, the junction contained 4 bases not matched to a gene. The CDR3 is CASSYVRGGSYNEQFF. In DNA, the CDR3 is TGTGCCAGCAGTTACGTTCGGGGGGGTTCCTACAATGAGCAGTTCTTC.